These T cell receptor beta chains were read from a single sample in a study of T-cell reconstitution after alpha-beta-depleted transplantation in children. Each CDR3 protein is one row after TCRdb ran MiXCR on the PCR reads. The data contain hundreds of thousands of distinct CDR3 sequences, 16% of them singletons. The specimen was PBMCs from the stem cell graft donor, collected from the stem cell graft. These receptors were obtained from a human donor who donated a stem cell graft to a child with acute myeloid leukemia. Each CDR3 is given with its conserved first and last residue. Each record gives: CDR3 protein, CDR3 length, V gene.

CDR3aa: CASSPAGGGETQYF
len: 14
v_gene: TRBV11-3

CDR3aa: CAISAMGPLEKLFF
len: 14
v_gene: TRBV10-3

CDR3aa: CASRERGNEKLFF
len: 13
v_gene: TRBV7-2

CDR3aa: CASSLGQDRWDYGYTF
len: 16
v_gene: TRBV7-2

CDR3aa: CASSLWGTVNQPQHF
len: 15
v_gene: TRBV12-3/TRBV12-4

CDR3aa: CASSGLRQGRDTQYF
len: 15
v_gene: TRBV25-1

CDR3aa: CASSDGTGHPYEQYF
len: 15
v_gene: TRBV9

CDR3aa: CASSSATDTQYF
len: 12
v_gene: TRBV5-1

CDR3aa: CASSPTGGEDTQYF
len: 14
v_gene: TRBV7-3

CDR3aa: CAISDPDRGNEQYF
len: 14
v_gene: TRBV10-3

CDR3aa: CSAEGDREHYLTYEQYF
len: 17
v_gene: TRBV20-1

CDR3aa: CSALNNEQFF
len: 10
v_gene: TRBV20-1

CDR3aa: CASSYSDRNRNSPLHF
len: 16
v_gene: TRBV6-5

CDR3aa: CSARDASGSYNEQFF
len: 15
v_gene: TRBV20-1

CDR3aa: CSGTSGGSSYNEQFF
len: 15
v_gene: TRBV29-1

CDR3aa: CSAPAAGSSYNSPLHF
len: 16
v_gene: TRBV20-1

CDR3aa: CSAPRSGVHQETQYF
len: 15
v_gene: TRBV20-1

CDR3aa: CASSLVRVDEQFF
len: 13
v_gene: TRBV7-9

CDR3aa: CASSPPGTSRQPQHF
len: 15
v_gene: TRBV4-1

CDR3aa: CSAPEPRYNEQFF
len: 13
v_gene: TRBV20-1

CDR3aa: CASSFYRGNEKLFF
len: 14
v_gene: TRBV5-1

CDR3aa: CASRPGGFSNEKLFF
len: 15
v_gene: TRBV27

CDR3aa: CASSLFGSGTMNTEAFF
len: 17
v_gene: TRBV5-1

CDR3aa: CASSYGRNQPQHF
len: 13
v_gene: TRBV6-5

CDR3aa: CATRDPGVAVKEFF
len: 14
v_gene: TRBV15

CDR3aa: CASSLARVNTQYF
len: 13
v_gene: TRBV7-2

CDR3aa: CASSQELYRFETQYF
len: 15
v_gene: TRBV4-2

CDR3aa: CASSRTEGEKLFF
len: 13
v_gene: TRBV6-1

CDR3aa: CASSSQRPGAWFNQPQHF
len: 18
v_gene: TRBV27

CDR3aa: CASSPPTSAGTQYF
len: 14
v_gene: TRBV18

CDR3aa: CRAERGTEAFF
len: 11
v_gene: TRBV29-1

CDR3aa: CAISGRGTGEKGYTF
len: 15
v_gene: TRBV10-3

CDR3aa: CSVWGAAEAFF
len: 11
v_gene: TRBV29-1

CDR3aa: CASSQRLEPDNEQFF
len: 15
v_gene: TRBV4-3

CDR3aa: CASSPGQGDPNQPQHF
len: 16
v_gene: TRBV18

CDR3aa: CASSQGPQSSYNSPLHF
len: 17
v_gene: TRBV7-2

CDR3aa: CASSLAAGANYYGYTF
len: 16
v_gene: TRBV7-2

CDR3aa: CSARAGRDTEAFF
len: 13
v_gene: TRBV20-1

CDR3aa: CASSRGQVGEQYF
len: 13
v_gene: TRBV9

CDR3aa: CASSARGRSTDTQYF
len: 15
v_gene: TRBV12-3/TRBV12-4

CDR3aa: CASSLGDRANLQFF
len: 14
v_gene: TRBV12-3/TRBV12-4

CDR3aa: CASSLYVVGLAGIEQYF
len: 17
v_gene: TRBV7-8

CDR3aa: CASSLLAGGFRGTDTQYF
len: 18
v_gene: TRBV6-5

CDR3aa: CSASLRGEVSIQTDTQYF
len: 18
v_gene: TRBV20-1

CDR3aa: CSARDEQGLTEAFF
len: 14
v_gene: TRBV20-1

CDR3aa: CASTLGVRETQYF
len: 13
v_gene: TRBV28

CDR3aa: CATSDFRTSGHHASTDTQYF
len: 20
v_gene: TRBV24-1

CDR3aa: CASSLIGHGYTF
len: 12
v_gene: TRBV12-3/TRBV12-4